Reported below is one T cell receptor beta chain. The sample is drawn from a study of a mutant IDH1 vaccine in newly diagnosed glioma. Time point given: baseline, week 1 (first vaccination visit). The sample's treatment: pre-vaccination baseline after standard-of-care therapy. Sequenced by immunoSEQ multiplex PCR; TCRdb stores in-frame clones only, minus some. The data contain about 66,000 clones, about 86% of them seen just once; the ten biggest clones take up 2.9%. Germline assignment: CDR1 MNHEY and CDR2 SMNVEV (reference sequence). The CDR3 length is 15 residues. V was cut by 1 base and J by 0 bases, with 7 bases left in between.

The specimen was PBMCs, collected from a glioma patient treated with radiotherapy, temozolomide or both. The chain recombines TRBV27 with TRBJ1-5; tentatively, D is TRBD1 (5 bases). The clonotype originates from a man between 25 and 39 years old with glioma. The DNA of the CDR3 is TGTGCCAGCAGTTTATTGGGGCTTAGCAATCAGCCCCAGCATTTT. Its translation: CASSLLGLSNQPQHF.